What follows are 22 T cell receptor beta chains derived from one specimen sequenced in a study of shared clonotypes between healthy human individuals. TCRdb's table, derived via immunoSEQ multiplex PCR, lists solely in-frame clones and lacks some. This table has about half a million clones, approximately 82% appearing once. Sequencing was performed on PBMCs. All receptors come from a woman aged 35 to 49 in good health. Some clones in this sample may be carry-over from other donors' samples.

V is TRBV10-3 and J is TRBJ2-1, with TRBD2 identical over 10 bases. The trim removed 4 bases at V and 0 bases at J, leaving 12 bases unmatched. CDR3 length equals 19 residues. CDR1 and CDR2 from the germline V gene are ENHRY and SYGVKD. DNA for the CDR3: TGTGCCATCAGTGCCTCCCACCACTTAGCGGGAGGCTCCTACAATGAGCAGTTCTTC. Translation gives CAISASHHLAGGSYNEQFF.

V usage is TRBV10-3 and J usage is TRBJ2-1, with 8 bases that match TRBD2. The CDR3 is made up of 14 amino acids. J gave up 8 bases and V 3 bases, and 6 bases lay outside the gene matches. Germline V gene data show CDR1 as ENHRY and CDR2 as SYGVKD. This CDR3 is CAISEGLARDEQFF. CDR3 sequence (DNA): TGTGCCATCAGTGAAGGACTAGCCCGTGATGAGCAGTTCTTC.

This clone was counted a few times. This chain joins TRBV7-8 and TRBJ2-1; D unclear. Trimming took 0 bases from V and 3 from J, leaving 9 bases between them. The CDR3 is made up of 15 amino acids. The germline gives CDR1 SGHVS, CDR2 FQNEAQ. The CDR3 loop reads CASSLAETDYNEQFF. CDR3 in DNA: TGTGCCAGCAGCTTAGCGGAGACCGACTACAATGAGCAGTTCTTC. The whole variable domain, remainder taken from reference TRBV7-8 and TRBJ2-1, is GAGVSQSPRYKVAKRGQDVALRCDPISGHVSLFWYQQALGQGPEFLTYFQNEAQLDKSGLPSDRFFAERPEGSVSTLKIQRTQQEDSAVYLCASSLAETDYNEQFFGPGTRLTVL.

This clone was recorded only once. The chain links TRBV5-6 to TRBJ2-1; possible D gene TRBD2, 5 bases. V was pared by 0 bases and J by 10 bases, with 5 bases between. The CDR3 has 11 residues. The V gene's germline CDR1 is SGHDT and CDR2 YYEEEE. The CDR3 bases are TGTGCCAGCAGCTTGGCGGGGGAGCAGTTCTTC. It yields the protein CASSLAGEQFF.

The chain combines TRBV28 with TRBJ1-4; the D is unclear. Germline CDR1 MDHEN, CDR2 SYDVKM. This CDR3 region has 16 residues. Trimming removed 6 bases at V and 0 bases at J, with 14 bases between. Here the CDR3 DNA reads TGTGCCAGCAGCCGTAGACATACTGCAACTAATGAAAAACTGTTTTTT. Residues: CASSRRHTATNEKLFF.

Remarks on this clone: This likely traces to a read error, being one base from a far larger clone. Other DNA sequences in the sample encode the same CDR3. This sequence joins TRBV2 and TRBJ2-7; unclear D gene. This CDR3 has 11 amino acids. Germline CDR1 SNHLY, CDR2 FYNNEI. Trimming shortened V by 6 bases and J by 0 bases, and 3 bases separated the two germline ends. DNA of the CDR3: TGTGCCAGCAGCGACTCCTACGAGCAGTACTTC. This encodes CASSDSYEQYF. The complete variable domain, with remaining parts taken from reference TRBV2 and TRBJ2-7, reads EPEVTQTPSHQVTQMGQEVILRCVPISNHLYFYWYRQILGQKVEFLVSFYNNEISEKSEIFDDQFSVERPDGSNFTLKIRSTKLEDSAMYFCASSDSYEQYFGPGTRLTVT.

As to this clone: This likely traces to a read error, being one base from a far larger clone. This chain links TRBV25-1 with TRBJ1-2, with a weak D call TRBD1 (6 bases). The CDR3 is made up of 17 amino acids. Germline CDR1 MGHDK, CDR2 SYGVNS. V shed 2 bases and J shed 7 bases, with 23 bases lying between them. Written as DNA, the CDR3 is TGTGCCAGCAGTGAAGAGCCAGGGGCCGATTCTGGCTGTGGCTACACCTTC. Amino acid sequence: CASSEEPGADSGCGYTF.

This chain links TRBV10-2 with TRBJ2-3; TRBD2 matches 11 bases. Germline values: CDR1 WSHSY, CDR2 SAAADI. The CDR3 is made up of 17 amino acids. The junction had 8 bases not matched to a gene; V was cut back by 3 bases and J by 3 bases. CDR3 sequence: CASSDRSSGRITDTQYF. The CDR3 DNA follows: TGCGCCAGCAGTGACCGCTCTAGCGGGAGGATAACAGATACGCAGTATTTT.

The chain carries TRBV5-4 and TRBJ2-2, with TRBD2 as a possible D gene (7 bases). V lost 0 bases and J lost 7, with 16 bases in between. Germline V CDR1 and CDR2: SGHNT, YYREEE (reference sequence). This CDR3 region has 16 residues. The CDR3 region has the DNA TGTGCCAGCAGCTTGGCTCGGGGGGCGCAAGGCGGGGAGCTGTTTTTT. This encodes CASSLARGAQGGELFF. Full variable domain (missing parts from reference TRBV5-4 and TRBJ2-2): ETGVTQSPTHLIKTRGQQVTLRCSSQSGHNTVSWYQQALGQGPQFIFQYYREEENGRGNFPPRFSGLQFPNYSSELNVNALELDDSALYLCASSLARGAQGGELFFGEGSRLTVL.

The chain has TRBV5-8 and TRBJ2-2; D is perhaps TRBD1 (5 bases). The V end was cut by 8 bases, the J end by 4 bases, with 12 bases between. The CDR3 is made up of 13 amino acids. The V gene's germline CDR1 is SGHTS and CDR2 YDEGEE. CDR3 coding DNA: TGTGCCAGTCCGCAGGGTCGCACCGGGGAGCTGTTTTTT. It codes for CASPQGRTGELFF.

The chain links TRBV6-4 to TRBJ2-3, with 7 bases identical to TRBD2. The V gene's germline CDR1 is MRHNA and CDR2 SNTAGT. V gave up 0 bases and J gave up 8 bases; unmatched junction bases: 8. This CDR3 has 15 amino acids. This CDR3 is CASSDSVGGAATQYF. The DNA for the CDR3 is TGTGCCAGCAGTGACTCGGTGGGAGGGGCCGCTACGCAGTATTTT.

The chain carries TRBV6-1 and TRBJ1-6, with TRBD1 as a possible D gene (5 bases). CDR1 is MNHNS and CDR2 is SASEGT in the germline V gene. The CDR3 is made up of 16 amino acids. Trimming cost V 4 bases and J 0 bases, with 10 bases left between them. DNA of the CDR3: TGTGCCAGCAGTGGGGGGACGGTCTCCTATAATTCACCCCTCCACTTT. Its translation is CASSGGTVSYNSPLHF.

V and J are TRBV27 and TRBJ2-7, with 8 bases identical to TRBD2. This CDR3 spans 17 amino acids. The V segment lost 5 bases and the J segment 1 base; nucleotides outside the gene matches: 13. Germline CDR1 MNHEY, CDR2 SMNVEV (reference sequence). The CDR3: CASSRLLSGSVSYEQYF. The CDR3 region has the DNA TGTGCCAGCAGTCGACTCCTCAGCGGGAGCGTTTCCTACGAGCAGTACTTC.

This chain connects TRBV19 to TRBJ2-6; D remains unclear. The CDR3 has 15 amino acids. From germline, CDR1 is LNHDA and CDR2 SQIVND (reference sequence). The V and J ends lost 6 bases and 0 bases respectively, with 9 bases between them. CDR3 sequence: CASRSAGSGANVLTF. The DNA of the CDR3 is TGTGCCAGTAGGTCCGCCGGCTCTGGGGCCAACGTCCTGACTTTC. The full variable domain, rest sourced from reference TRBV19 and TRBJ2-6, is DGGITQSPKYLFRKEGQNVTLSCEQNLNHDAMYWYRQDPGQGLRLIYYSQIVNDFQKGDIAEGYSVSREKKESFPLTVTSAQKNPTAFYLCASRSAGSGANVLTFGAGSRLTVL.

Remarks on this clone: Just one base apart from a much larger clone, this may be a read error. The chain links TRBV28 to TRBJ2-2; 8 nucleotides agree with TRBD2. CDR1 is MDHEN and CDR2 is SYDVKM in the germline V gene. The CDR3 spans 21 residues. V shed 5 bases, J shed 3 bases, and the junction held 23 bases outside the gene matches. CDR3 sequence reads: CASSLPLFGQPGLADTGELFF. CDR3 DNA: TGTGCCAGCAGTCTACCCCTTTTCGGGCAGCCCGGACTAGCAGACACCGGGGAGCTGTTTTTT.

This chain links TRBV7-3 with TRBJ2-3; no clear D gene. There are 13 residues in the CDR3. Germline loops: CDR1 SGHTA, CDR2 FQGTGA. The germline V and J ends were trimmed by 2 bases and 3 bases, with 6 bases remaining between them. CDR3 region: CASSLPGTDTQYF. The CDR3 DNA reads as TGTGCCAGCAGCTTACCCGGTACAGATACGCAGTATTTT. Using reference TRBV7-3 and TRBJ2-3 for the parts outside the CDR3, the full variable domain is GAGVSQTPSNKVTEKGKYVELRCDPISGHTALYWYRQSLGQGPEFLIYFQGTGAADDSGLPNDRFFAVRPEGSVSTLKIQRTERGDSAVYLCASSLPGTDTQYFGPGTRLTVL.

This chain links TRBV30 with TRBJ2-7; possibly TRBD1 for D (7 bases). From germline, CDR1 is GTSNPN and CDR2 SVGIG (reference sequence). V lost 4 bases to trimming and J lost 3 bases, with 10 bases between them. The CDR3 contains 12 residues. The CDR3 nucleotides are TGTGCCTGGACGCAGGGGGGCTACGAGCAGTACTTC. Translation: CAWTQGGYEQYF.

With respect to this clone: This likely came from a read error, as a far larger clone is one base away. The chain links TRBV19 to TRBJ1-5; TRBD1 aligns across 7 bases. In germline, CDR1 is LNHDA, CDR2 SQIVND (reference sequence). Germline trimming cut 8 bases from V and 1 base from J; bases unmatched to any gene: 11. The CDR3 sequence is 16 residues long. The CDR3 sequence: CASGLRQQGSNQPQHF. The CDR3 DNA reads TGTGCCAGTGGTTTAAGACAACAGGGGAGCAATCAGCCCCAGCATTTT.

The chain is built from TRBV6-6 and TRBJ2-7; D may be TRBD1 (6 bases). V lost 3 bases to trimming and J lost 10 bases, with 16 bases between them. Per germline, CDR1 MNHNY and CDR2 SVGAGI (reference sequence). The CDR3 has 13 residues. The CDR3 nucleotides are TGTGCCAGCAGTTATCGGGCAGGGGTGCGACAGTACTTC. Its translation is CASSYRAGVRQYF.

This clone occurred a few times. The chain combines TRBV7-3 with TRBJ2-3; D might be TRBD1 or TRBD2, each matching 6 bases. The V end lost 1 base, the J end lost 1 base, and 30 bases lay between the germline ends. Germline CDR1 is SGHTA and CDR2 is FQGTGA. This CDR3 comprises 22 residues. CDR3 residues: CASSLRGGLASVARSGTDTQYF. In DNA, the CDR3 is TGTGCCAGCAGCTTAAGAGGGGGGTTAGCCTCAGTCGCCCGCAGCGGCACAGATACGCAGTATTTT.

The V call is TRBV28, the J call TRBJ2-5; 10 nucleotides align to TRBD2. Looked up from germline, CDR1 is MDHEN and CDR2 is SYDVKM. There are 15 residues in the CDR3. Trimming cost V 5 bases and J 3 bases; bases outside gene matches: 6. This chain's CDR3 is CASSTSGRDEETQYF. The CDR3 coding sequence is TGTGCCAGCAGTACAAGCGGGAGGGACGAAGAGACCCAGTACTTC.

The V gene is TRBV15, the J gene TRBJ2-1, with D perhaps TRBD1 (5 bases). V lost 5 bases to trimming and J lost 9 bases, with 11 bases between them. The CDR3 has 12 residues. Germline V CDR1 and CDR2: LNHNV, YYDKDF (reference sequence). The CDR3 loop reads CATSGQGGEQFF. Written as DNA, the CDR3 is TGTGCCACCAGCGGCCAGGGTGGTGAGCAGTTCTTC.